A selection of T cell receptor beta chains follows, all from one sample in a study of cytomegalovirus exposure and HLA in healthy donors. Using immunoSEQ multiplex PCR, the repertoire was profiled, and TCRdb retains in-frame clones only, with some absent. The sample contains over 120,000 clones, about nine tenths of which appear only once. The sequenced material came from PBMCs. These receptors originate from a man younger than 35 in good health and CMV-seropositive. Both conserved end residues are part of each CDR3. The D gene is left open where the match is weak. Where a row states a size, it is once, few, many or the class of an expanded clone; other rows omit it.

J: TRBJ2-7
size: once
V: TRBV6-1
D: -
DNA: TGTGCCAGCATCCCCGCCAGTTTTCCCTACGAGCAGTACTTC
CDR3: CASIPASFPYEQYF

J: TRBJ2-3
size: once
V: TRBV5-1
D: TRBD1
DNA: TGCGCCAGCAGCTTACCCGGGACAGAGAGCACAGATACGCAGTATTTT
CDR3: CASSLPGTESTDTQYF

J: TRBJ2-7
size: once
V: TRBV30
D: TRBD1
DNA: TGTGCCTGGAGTGTAGGCAGGGGGACCTACGAGCAGTACTTC
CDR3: CAWSVGRGTYEQYF

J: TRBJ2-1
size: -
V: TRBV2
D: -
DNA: TGTGCCAGCAGACTTTACAATGAGCAGTTCTTC
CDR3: CASRLYNEQFF

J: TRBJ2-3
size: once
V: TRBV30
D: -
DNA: TGTGCCTGGAGCCGGGGCACAGATACGCAGTATTTT
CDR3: CAWSRGTDTQYF

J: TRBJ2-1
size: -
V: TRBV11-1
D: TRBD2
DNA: TGTGCCAGCAGCTTACGTTGGGGCGGGAGGGCCAGCAATGAGCAGTTCTTC
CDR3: CASSLRWGGRASNEQFF

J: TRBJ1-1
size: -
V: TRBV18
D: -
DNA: TGTGCCAGCTCACCGTCTATGAACACTGAAGCTTTCTTT
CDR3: CASSPSMNTEAFF

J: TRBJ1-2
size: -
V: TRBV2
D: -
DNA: TGTGCCAGCAGTGTGTCTTGGACAGCCGATAAGGACTATGGCTACACCTTC
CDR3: CASSVSWTADKDYGYTF

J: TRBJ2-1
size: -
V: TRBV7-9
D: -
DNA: TGTGCCAGCAGCTTAGGTTTCAGAGACAACAATGAGCAGTTCTTC
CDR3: CASSLGFRDNNEQFF

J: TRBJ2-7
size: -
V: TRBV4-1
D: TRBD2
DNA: TGCGCCAGCAGCCAAGATTGGACTAGCACAGAAAAGTACGAGCAGTACTTC
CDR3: CASSQDWTSTEKYEQYF

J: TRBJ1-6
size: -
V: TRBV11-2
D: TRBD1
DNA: TGTGCCAGCAGCCGATGGACAGGGAGGGATTCACCCCTCCACTTT
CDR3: CASSRWTGRDSPLHF

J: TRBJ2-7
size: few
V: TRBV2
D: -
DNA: TGTGCCAGCAGTGCAGAGAGTTGGGGCATCGAGCAGTACTTC
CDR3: CASSAESWGIEQYF

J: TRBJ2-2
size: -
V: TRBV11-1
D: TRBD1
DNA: TGTGCCAGCAGCTTAGCCACACCAGGGGGCATCACCGGGGAGCTGTTTTTT
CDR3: CASSLATPGGITGELFF

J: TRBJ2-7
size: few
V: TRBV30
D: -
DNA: TGTGCCTGGAGCCAGATGATCGACAGCGCCTACGAGCAGTACTTC
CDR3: CAWSQMIDSAYEQYF

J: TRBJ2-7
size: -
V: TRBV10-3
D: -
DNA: TGTGCCATCAGTGAGGGGAGCTACGAGCAGTACTTC
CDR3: CAISEGSYEQYF

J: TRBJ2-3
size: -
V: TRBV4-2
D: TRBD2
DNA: TGTGCCAGCAGCCAAGCCGGGACTACCTACACAGATACGCAGTATTTT
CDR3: CASSQAGTTYTDTQYF

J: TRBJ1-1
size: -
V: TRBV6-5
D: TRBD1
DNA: TGTGCCAGCAGTTACCCGGGGACAGTGAACACTGAAGCTTTCTTT
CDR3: CASSYPGTVNTEAFF

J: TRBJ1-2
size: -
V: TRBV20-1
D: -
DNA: TGCAGTGCTAGAACAGGCTATGGCTACACCTTC
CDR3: CSARTGYGYTF

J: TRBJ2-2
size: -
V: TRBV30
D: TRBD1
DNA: TGTGCCTGGAGTCAGGGGGCCGGCGGGGAGCTGTTTTTT
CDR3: CAWSQGAGGELFF

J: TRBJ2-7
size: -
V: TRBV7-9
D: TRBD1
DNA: TGTGCCAGCAGCTTAGGAAGGGGGACAGCAAGTTACGAGCAGTACTTC
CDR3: CASSLGRGTASYEQYF

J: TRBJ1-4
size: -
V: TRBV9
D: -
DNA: TGTGCCAGCAGCGGCAGGGCAACTAATGAAAAACTGTTTTTT
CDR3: CASSGRATNEKLFF

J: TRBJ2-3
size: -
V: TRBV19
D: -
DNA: TGTGCCAGTAGCTCAGGAGGGGGCGCAGGGAATACGCAGTATTTT
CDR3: CASSSGGGAGNTQYF

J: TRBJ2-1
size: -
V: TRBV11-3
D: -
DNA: TGTGCCAGCAGCTTGGGCCCCTCAAATGAGCAGTTCTTC
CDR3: CASSLGPSNEQFF

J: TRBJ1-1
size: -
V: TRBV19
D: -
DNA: TGTGCCAGTAGTGTTAACGGCGGCACTGAAGCTTTCTTT
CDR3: CASSVNGGTEAFF

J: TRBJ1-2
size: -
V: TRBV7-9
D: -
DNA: TGTGCCAGCAGCCGACTCCGCCGTCGGAGTGGCTACACCTTC
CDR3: CASSRLRRRSGYTF

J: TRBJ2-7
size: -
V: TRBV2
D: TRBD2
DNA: TGTGCCAGCAGTGAAGGACTAGCGGGTTCCTACGAGCAGTACTTC
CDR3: CASSEGLAGSYEQYF

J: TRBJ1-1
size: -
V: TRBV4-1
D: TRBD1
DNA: TGCGCCAGCAGCCACCCGAAGACAGGGGCGAACACTGAAGCTTTCTTT
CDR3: CASSHPKTGANTEAFF

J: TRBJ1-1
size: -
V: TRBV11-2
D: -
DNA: TGTGCCAGCAGCTTATCGGGAGGAAGGAACACTGAAGCTTTCTTT
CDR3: CASSLSGGRNTEAFF

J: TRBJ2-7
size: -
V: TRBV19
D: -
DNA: TGTGCCAGTAGCGGCAGAGGGGGGGAGTTTAACGAGCAGTACTTC
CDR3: CASSGRGGEFNEQYF

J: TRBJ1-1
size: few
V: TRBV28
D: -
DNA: TGTGCCAGCACGCCACAGGTGAACACTGAAGCTTTCTTT
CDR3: CASTPQVNTEAFF

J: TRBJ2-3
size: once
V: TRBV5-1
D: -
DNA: TGCGCCAGCAGCTTGGGGAGCCAGTTTACAGATACGCAGTATTTT
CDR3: CASSLGSQFTDTQYF

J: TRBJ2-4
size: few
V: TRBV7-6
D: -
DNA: TGTGCCAGCAGCGGCGGGGTGCCTAACATTCAGTACTTC
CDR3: CASSGGVPNIQYF

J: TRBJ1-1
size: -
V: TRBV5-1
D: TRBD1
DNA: TGCGCCAGCAGCGCCCGGACAGGGGCGAACACTGAAGCTTTCTTT
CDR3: CASSARTGANTEAFF

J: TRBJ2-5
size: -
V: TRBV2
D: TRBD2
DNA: TGTGCCAGCACCTCTAGCGGGGGGTGGAAGACCCAGTACTTC
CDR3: CASTSSGGWKTQYF

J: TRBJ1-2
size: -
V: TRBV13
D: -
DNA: TGTGCCAGCAGTCCTACAGGGTCTTTGGGCTACACCTTC
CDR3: CASSPTGSLGYTF

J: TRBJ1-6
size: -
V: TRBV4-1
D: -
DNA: TGCGCCAGCAGCCAAGAGTTATTGAATTCACCCCTCCACTTT
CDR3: CASSQELLNSPLHF

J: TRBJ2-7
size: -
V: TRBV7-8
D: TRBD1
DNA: TGTGCCAGCAGCCCAACGGGACAGGGGGACGAGCAGTACTTC
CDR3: CASSPTGQGDEQYF

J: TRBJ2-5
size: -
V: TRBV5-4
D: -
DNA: TGTGCCAGCAGCTTGGGCAGGGAAGAGACCCAGTACTTC
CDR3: CASSLGREETQYF

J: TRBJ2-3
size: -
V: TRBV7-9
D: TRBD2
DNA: TGTGCCAGCAGCTTATTTGGGACTAGCGGGGGGGATACCCCGCAGTATTTT
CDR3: CASSLFGTSGGDTPQYF

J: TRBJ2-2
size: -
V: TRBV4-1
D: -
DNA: TGCGCCAGCAGCCGAATACTCGGACAGACCCCCAGCACCGGGGAGCTGTTTTTT
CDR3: CASSRILGQTPSTGELFF

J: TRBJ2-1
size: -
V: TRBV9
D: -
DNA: TGTGCCAGCAGCGTTACTAGCTACAATGAGCAGTTCTTC
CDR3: CASSVTSYNEQFF

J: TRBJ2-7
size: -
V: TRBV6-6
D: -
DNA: TGTGCCAGCAGCCAAGAGGGCCGCTACGAGCAGTACTTC
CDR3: CASSQEGRYEQYF

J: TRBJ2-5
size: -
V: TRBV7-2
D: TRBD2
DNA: TGTGCCAGCAGTCGAAAGGCTAGCGGGGGACAAGAGACCCAGTACTTC
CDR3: CASSRKASGGQETQYF

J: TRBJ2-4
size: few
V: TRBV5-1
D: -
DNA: TGCGCCAGCAGCTTGGCCACGGTAGCCAAAAACATTCAGTACTTC
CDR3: CASSLATVAKNIQYF

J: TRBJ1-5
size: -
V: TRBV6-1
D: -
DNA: TGTGCCAGCAGTCTGCGTAGCAATCAGCCCCAGCATTTT
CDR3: CASSLRSNQPQHF

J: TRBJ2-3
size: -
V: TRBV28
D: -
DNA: TGTGCCAGCAGTTTCGGCCGGGGAGGTACGCAGTATTTT
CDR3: CASSFGRGGTQYF

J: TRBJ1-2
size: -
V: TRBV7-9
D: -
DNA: TGTGCCAGCAGCTCCCAACCCGACAGAGCCTGCACCTTC
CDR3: CASSSQPDRACTF

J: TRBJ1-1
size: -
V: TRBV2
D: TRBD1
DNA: TGTGCCAGCGAAAAGGGGACAGGGAACACTGAAGCTTTCTTT
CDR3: CASEKGTGNTEAFF

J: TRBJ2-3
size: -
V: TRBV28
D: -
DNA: TGTGCCAGCAGTTCAGGGACAGATACGCAGTATTTT
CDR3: CASSSGTDTQYF

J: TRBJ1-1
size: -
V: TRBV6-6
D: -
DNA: TGTGCCAGCAGTAATGGACAGCTTGAAGCTTTCTTT
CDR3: CASSNGQLEAFF

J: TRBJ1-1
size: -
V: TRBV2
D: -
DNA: TGTGCCAGCAGCGAACAGGGATTGAACACTGAAGCTTTCTTT
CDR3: CASSEQGLNTEAFF

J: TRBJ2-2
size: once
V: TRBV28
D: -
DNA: TGTGCCAGCAGTTTTATACTTAACACCGGGGAGCTGTTTTTT
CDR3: CASSFILNTGELFF

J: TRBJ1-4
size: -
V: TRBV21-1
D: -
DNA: TGTGCCAGCAGCAAAGGGAAGGGGGCCGGAGAAAAACTGTTTTTT
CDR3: CASSKGKGAGEKLFF

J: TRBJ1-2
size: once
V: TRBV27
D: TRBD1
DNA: TGTGCCAGCAGTTCCCCTCCGGGACAGGGGGACTCATTCTATGGCTACACCTTC
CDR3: CASSSPPGQGDSFYGYTF

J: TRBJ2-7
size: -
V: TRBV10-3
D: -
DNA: TGTGCCATCACCCGGGACACCATTGCCGAGCAGTACTTC
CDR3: CAITRDTIAEQYF